Presented here are 9 T cell receptor beta chains from one specimen sequenced in a study of blood T cells in healthy people across ages. A J-beta primer mix and a sample-barcoded 5' primer were used in a second PCR of roughly 6 to 11 cycles. TCRdb reanalysed the 5' RACE reads using MiXCR and keeps one entry per CDR3 protein. The data hold hundreds of thousands of distinct CDR3 sequences, with about 30% observed a single time. Sequencing used blood. The receptors originated from an elderly woman in good health.

The chain employs TRBV19 and TRBJ2-5, with D perhaps TRBD1 (6 bases). This CDR3 is 15 amino acids long. Per germline, CDR1 LNHDA and CDR2 SQIVND (reference sequence). Deletions cut 6 bases from V and 8 bases from J, with 22 bases between. CDR3 nucleotide sequence: TGTGCCAGTAGCAACGGCCCGGGACAAGGGGAAACCCAGTACTTC. As protein: CASSNGPGQGETQYF.

The V gene is TRBV20-1, the J gene TRBJ1-4, with D possibly TRBD1 on 6 matching bases. V lost 1 base, J lost 8 bases, and 14 bases lay in between. CDR3 size: 14 residues. Germline V gives CDR1 DFQATT, CDR2 SNEGSKA (reference sequence). DNA for the CDR3: TGCAGTGCTAGAGTTGGGGGGCAAGGGGAAAAACTGTTTTTT. This translates into CSARVGGQGEKLFF.

The chain links TRBV12-3 or TRBV12-4 to TRBJ2-3; 11 bases fit TRBD2. This CDR3 is built from 16 residues. The V segment lost 8 bases and the J segment 15 bases; nucleotides outside the gene matches: 22. In nucleotides, the CDR3 is TGTGCCAGCCGACCACTAGCGGGGGTCATCACAGATACGGAATATTTT. It codes for CASRPLAGVITDTEYF.

In regard to this clonotype: A single base separates this from a much larger clone, so it may be a read error. J is TRBJ2-5 and V is TRBV29-1; 8 positions match TRBD1. CDR3 size: 12 residues. CDR1 SQVTM and CDR2 ANQGSEA come from the germline V gene. CDR3 in DNA: TGCAGCATTGACAGGGGATCGGGGGAGCAGTACTTC. Protein sequence: CSIDRGSGEQYF.

This clonotype was counted only a few times. A read error is possible here, since a much larger clone lies one base away. The chain carries TRBV5-4 and TRBJ2-1; 7 nucleotides align to TRBD2. The V gene end was trimmed by 3 bases and the J gene end by 7 bases; junction bases not matched to a gene: 7. Germline loops: CDR1 SGHNT, CDR2 YYREEE (reference sequence). The CDR3 totals 14 residues. The CDR3 is CASSWSSGVNEQFF. The CDR3 bases are TGTGCCAGCAGCTGGTCTAGCGGAGTTAATGAGCAGTTCTTC. The variable domain in full, with the rest retrieved from reference TRBV5-4 and TRBJ2-1, is ETGVTQSPTHLIKTRGQQVTLRCSSQSGHNTVSWYQQALGQGPQFIFQYYREEENGRGNFPPRFSGLQFPNYSSELNVNALELDDSALYLCASSWSSGVNEQFFGPGTRLTVL.

Concerning this clonotype itself: Just one base apart from a much larger clone, this may be a read error. V usage is TRBV13 and J usage is TRBJ2-5; the match to TRBD1 covers 9 bases. Losses at the gene ends were 2 bases for V and 4 bases for J; bases not matched to a gene: 5. The CDR3 contains 15 residues. CDR1 is PRHDT and CDR2 is FYEKMQ in the germline V gene (reference sequence). The chain's CDR3 is CASSLSTGGRETQYF. The CDR3 nucleotides read TGTGCCAGCAGCTTATCAACAGGGGGCCGAGAGACCCAGTACTTC.

This clonotype was picked up a small number of times. V is TRBV3-1 and J is TRBJ2-1; TRBD2 agrees at 9 bases. CDR3 size: 18 residues. CDR1 and CDR2 from the germline V gene are LGHDT and YNNKEL (reference sequence). The V gene end was trimmed by 3 bases and the J gene end by 4 bases; junction bases not matched to a gene: 13. CDR3 amino acids: CASSQERSGGRGYNEQFF. CDR3 DNA sequence: TGTGCCAGCAGCCAGGAAAGGTCCGGCGGGAGGGGGTACAATGAGCAGTTCTTC.

There are many counts of this clonotype. The genes are TRBV9 and TRBJ2-1; 12 bases agree with TRBD2. The CDR3 is 18 amino acids. Trimming removed 0 bases from V and 4 bases from J; junction bases left unmatched: 8. Looked up from germline, CDR1 is SGDLS and CDR2 is YYNGEE. For the CDR3, the DNA is TGTGCCAGCAGCGTAGCTGGTACGGGACTAGCGGGTTACAATGAGCAGTTCTTC. This sequence encodes CASSVAGTGLAGYNEQFF.

The rearrangement links TRBV18 to TRBJ2-3; 7 bases align to TRBD2. Looked up from germline, CDR1 is KGHSH and CDR2 is LQKENI. This CDR3 contains 16 residues. With V trimmed by 5 bases and J by 0 bases, 8 bases remained unmatched. CDR3 loop: CASSLPSGPSTDTQYF. Here the CDR3 DNA reads TGTGCCAGCTCATTGCCTAGCGGCCCTAGCACAGATACGCAGTATTTT.